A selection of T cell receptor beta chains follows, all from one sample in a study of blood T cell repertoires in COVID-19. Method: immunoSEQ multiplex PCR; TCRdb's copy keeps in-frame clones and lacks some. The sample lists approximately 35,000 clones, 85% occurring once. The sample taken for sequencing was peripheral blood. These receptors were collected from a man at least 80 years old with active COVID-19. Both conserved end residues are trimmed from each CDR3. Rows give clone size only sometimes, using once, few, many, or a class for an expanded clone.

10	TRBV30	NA	AWSLGRNEQY
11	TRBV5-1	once	ASSLGDSDTIY
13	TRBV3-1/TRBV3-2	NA	ASSPEALVNTEAF
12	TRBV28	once	ASSPPQTYQPQH
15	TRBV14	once	ASSQKSPDRRGDTQY
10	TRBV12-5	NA	ASSPGTGEAF
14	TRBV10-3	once	AIGGSGGIGSYEQY
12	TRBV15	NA	ATSVGRTEYGYT
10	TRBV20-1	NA	SASLAGTEAF
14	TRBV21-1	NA	ASSSRPRDRNYEQY
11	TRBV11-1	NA	ASSFQVNTEAF
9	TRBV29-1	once	SVRGVTEAF
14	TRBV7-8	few	ASSLTGTGVNEKLF
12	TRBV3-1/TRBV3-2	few	ASSQGGTGNEQY
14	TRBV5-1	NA	ASRRGSGSDNSPLH
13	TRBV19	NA	ASRPSAGGNTEAF
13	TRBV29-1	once	SVEADRGIYNEQF
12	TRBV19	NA	ASGDRENTGELF
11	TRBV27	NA	ASAPEGGYTQY
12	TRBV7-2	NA	ASSLAVPGDEQF
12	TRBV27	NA	ASSLRDRDSGYT
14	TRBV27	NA	ATRPTSSGGANEQF
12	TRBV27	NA	ASSQGRLNEKLF
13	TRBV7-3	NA	ASSLLHSGSDTQY
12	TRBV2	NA	ASSEFNSNQPQH
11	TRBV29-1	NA	SVPLQGANGYT
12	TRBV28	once	ASSFYRVGGGYT
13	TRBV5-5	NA	ASSSRVSQFYEQY
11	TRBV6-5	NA	ASGRSGSDTQY
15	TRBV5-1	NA	ASSKTDIISGANVLT
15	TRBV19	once	ASSMERGQLSNYGYT
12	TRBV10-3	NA	AISESDTNYEQY
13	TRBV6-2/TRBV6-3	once	ASSRLIPFTDTQY
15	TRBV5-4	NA	ASSLGGAGASGNEQF
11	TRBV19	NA	ASKGRGQTEAF
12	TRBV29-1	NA	SVRTLAGAGEQY
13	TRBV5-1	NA	ASSELAGGRNEQF
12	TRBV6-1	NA	ASSEEGLGNTIY
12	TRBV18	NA	ASSLLDRSTEAF
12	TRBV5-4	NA	ASTGRTHGDEQF
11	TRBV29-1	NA	SVEDGIRTEAF
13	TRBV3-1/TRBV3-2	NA	ASSPRDRTPEGQY
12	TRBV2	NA	ASSVYRAGDGYT
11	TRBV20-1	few	SASEQGDREQY
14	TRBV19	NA	ASSMGFGTTNEKLF